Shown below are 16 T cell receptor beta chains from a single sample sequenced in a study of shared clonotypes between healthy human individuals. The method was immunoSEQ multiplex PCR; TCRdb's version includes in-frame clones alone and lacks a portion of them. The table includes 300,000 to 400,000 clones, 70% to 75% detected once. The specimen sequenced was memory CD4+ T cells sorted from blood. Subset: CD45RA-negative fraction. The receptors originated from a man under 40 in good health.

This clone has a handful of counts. The chain's CDR3 is CASSFQGSRAFF. CDR3 DNA sequence: TGTGCCAGCAGTTTCCAGGGGTCCCGGGCTTTCTTT. This chain uses TRBV28 with TRBJ1-1; the D gene is possibly TRBD1 (6 bases). This CDR3 region has 12 residues. Germline V lookup: CDR1 MDHEN, CDR2 SYDVKM. V shed 3 bases and J shed 11 bases, with 13 bases lying between them.

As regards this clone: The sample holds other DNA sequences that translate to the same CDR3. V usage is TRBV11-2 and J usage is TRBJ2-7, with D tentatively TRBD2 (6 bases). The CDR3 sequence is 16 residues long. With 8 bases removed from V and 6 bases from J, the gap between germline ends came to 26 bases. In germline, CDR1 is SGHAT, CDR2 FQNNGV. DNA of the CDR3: TGTGCCAGCGCCCCTGTAGCTTCCCTAGCGTCGGGCGAGCAGTACTTC. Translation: CASAPVASLASGEQYF.

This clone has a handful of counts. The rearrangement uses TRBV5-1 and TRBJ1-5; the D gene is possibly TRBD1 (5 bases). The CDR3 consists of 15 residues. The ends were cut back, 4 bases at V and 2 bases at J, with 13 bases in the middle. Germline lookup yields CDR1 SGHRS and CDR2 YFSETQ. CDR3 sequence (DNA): TGCGCCAGCAGCCCGGGGGGGATCCGCAATCAGCCCCAGCATTTT. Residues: CASSPGGIRNQPQHF.

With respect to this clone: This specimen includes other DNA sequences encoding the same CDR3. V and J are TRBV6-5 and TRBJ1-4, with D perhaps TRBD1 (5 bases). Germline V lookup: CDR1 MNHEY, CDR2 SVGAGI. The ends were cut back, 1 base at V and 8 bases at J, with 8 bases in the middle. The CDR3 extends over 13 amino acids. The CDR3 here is CASSYLGGEKLFF. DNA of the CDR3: TGTGCCAGCAGTTACTTGGGGGGAGAAAAACTGTTTTTT.

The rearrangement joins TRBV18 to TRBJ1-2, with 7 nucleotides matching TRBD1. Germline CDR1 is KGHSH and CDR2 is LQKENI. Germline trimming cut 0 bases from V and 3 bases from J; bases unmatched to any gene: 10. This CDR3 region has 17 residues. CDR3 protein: CASSPPRTGPKDYGYTF. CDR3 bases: TGTGCCAGCTCACCACCCCGGACAGGACCTAAGGACTATGGCTACACCTTC. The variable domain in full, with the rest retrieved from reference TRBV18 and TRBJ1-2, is NAGVMQNPRHLVRRRGQEARLRCSPMKGHSHVYWYRQLPEEGLKFMVYLQKENIIDESGMPKERFSAEFPKEGPSILRIQQVVRGDSAAYFCASSPPRTGPKDYGYTFGSGTRLTVV.

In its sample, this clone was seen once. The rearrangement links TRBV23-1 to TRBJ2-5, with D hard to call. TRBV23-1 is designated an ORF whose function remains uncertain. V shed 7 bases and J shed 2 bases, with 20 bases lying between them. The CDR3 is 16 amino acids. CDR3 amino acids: CASMLETPVKQETQYF. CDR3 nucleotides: TGCGCCAGCATGTTAGAGACCCCGGTTAAGCAAGAGACCCAGTACTTC.

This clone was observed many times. The CDR3 spells CASSLVPRTSGGNEQFF. The CDR3 DNA reads as TGCGCCAGCAGCTTGGTTCCCCGGACTAGCGGGGGCAATGAGCAGTTCTTC. The rearrangement joins TRBV5-1 to TRBJ2-1; TRBD2 aligns across 13 bases. The CDR3 has 17 amino acids. Per the germline V gene, CDR1 is SGHRS and CDR2 is YFSETQ. The junction had 6 bases not matched to a gene; V was cut back by 0 bases and J by 6 bases.

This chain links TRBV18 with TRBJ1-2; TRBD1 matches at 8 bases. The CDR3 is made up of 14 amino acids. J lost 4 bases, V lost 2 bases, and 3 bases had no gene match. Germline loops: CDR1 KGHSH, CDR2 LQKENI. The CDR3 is CASSPEGQAYGYTF. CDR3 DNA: TGTGCCAGCTCACCAGAGGGACAGGCCTATGGCTACACCTTC.

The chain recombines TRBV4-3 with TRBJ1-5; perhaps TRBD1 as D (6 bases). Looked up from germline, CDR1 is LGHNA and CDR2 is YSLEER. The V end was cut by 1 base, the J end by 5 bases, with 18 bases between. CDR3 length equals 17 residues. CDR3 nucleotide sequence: TGCGCCAGCAGCCAAGGGCCGGTCAACAGGGAGGATCAGCCCCAGCATTTT. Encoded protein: CASSQGPVNREDQPQHF.

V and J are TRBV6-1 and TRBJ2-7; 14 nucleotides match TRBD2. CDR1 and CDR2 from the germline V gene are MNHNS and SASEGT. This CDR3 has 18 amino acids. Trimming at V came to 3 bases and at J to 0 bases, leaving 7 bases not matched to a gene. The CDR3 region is CASSDRGTSGRYSYEQYF. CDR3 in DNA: TGTGCCAGCAGTGACCGAGGGACTAGCGGGAGATACTCCTACGAGCAGTACTTC.

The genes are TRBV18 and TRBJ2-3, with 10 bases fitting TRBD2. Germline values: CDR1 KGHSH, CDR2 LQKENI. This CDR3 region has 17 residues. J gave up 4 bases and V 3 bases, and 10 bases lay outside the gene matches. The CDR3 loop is CASSPLLAGGFADTQYF. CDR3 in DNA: TGTGCCAGCTCACCCCTATTAGCGGGAGGATTTGCAGATACGCAGTATTTT.

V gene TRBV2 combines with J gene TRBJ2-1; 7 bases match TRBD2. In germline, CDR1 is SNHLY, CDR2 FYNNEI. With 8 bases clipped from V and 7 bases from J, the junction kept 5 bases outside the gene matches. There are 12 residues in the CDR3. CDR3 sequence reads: CASFGGGNEQFF. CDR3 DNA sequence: TGTGCCAGCTTTGGGGGGGGGAATGAGCAGTTCTTC.

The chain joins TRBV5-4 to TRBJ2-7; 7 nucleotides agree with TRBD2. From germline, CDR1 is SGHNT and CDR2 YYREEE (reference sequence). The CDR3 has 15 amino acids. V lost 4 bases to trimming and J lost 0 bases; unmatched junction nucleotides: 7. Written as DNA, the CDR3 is TGTGCCAGCAGCCGAACGAGCGGGAACTCCTACGAGCAGTACTTC. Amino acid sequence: CASSRTSGNSYEQYF.

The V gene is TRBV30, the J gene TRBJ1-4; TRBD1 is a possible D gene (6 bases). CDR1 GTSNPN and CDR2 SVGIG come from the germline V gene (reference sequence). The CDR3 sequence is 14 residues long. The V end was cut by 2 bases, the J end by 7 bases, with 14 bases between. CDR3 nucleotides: TGTGCCTGGAGTTATGGGGGCGATGGTGAAAAACTGTTTTTT. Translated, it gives CAWSYGGDGEKLFF.

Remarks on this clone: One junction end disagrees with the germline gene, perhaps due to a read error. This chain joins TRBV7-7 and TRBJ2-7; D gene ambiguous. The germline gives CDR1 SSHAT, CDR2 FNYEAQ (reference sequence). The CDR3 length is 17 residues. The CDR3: CASNGRRTLAGTCEQYF. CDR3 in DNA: TGTGCTAGCAACGGTCGTAGGACCTTAGCAGGAACTTGCGAGCAGTACTTC.

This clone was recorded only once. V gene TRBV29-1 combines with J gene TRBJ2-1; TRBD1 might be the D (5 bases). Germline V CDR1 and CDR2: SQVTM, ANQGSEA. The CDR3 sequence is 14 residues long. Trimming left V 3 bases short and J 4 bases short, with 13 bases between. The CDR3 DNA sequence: TGCAGCGTTGATGTGACAGCCTTATACAATGAGCAGTTCTTC. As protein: CSVDVTALYNEQFF.